The rows below give T cell receptor beta chains drawn from one sample of a study of CD8 T cells in ankylosing spondylitis. From the 5' RACE reads, TCRdb called clonotypes with MiXCR, one entry per CDR3 protein. The sample contains 350,000 or so distinct CDR3 sequences, over 12% of which appear only once. The specimen was blood, either unsorted or a sorted T cell fraction (not recorded which). These receptors were obtained from a male donor with ankylosing spondylitis or in good health (not recorded which). Each CDR3 is given with its conserved first and last residue. D genes are given only for firm matches. Size tells how often a clone was seen (once, few, many) or the class of an expanded clone, and some rows leave it out.

J gene | CDR3 length | V gene | D gene | clone size | CDR3 DNA | CDR3 protein
TRBJ2-6 | 19 | TRBV15 | - | few | TGTGCCACCAGCAGAAATCGGAAGGACAGTCTCTCTGGGGCCAACGTCCTGACTTTC | CATSRNRKDSLSGANVLTF
TRBJ2-7 | 14 | TRBV5-1 | - | - | TGCGCCAGCAGCTTGGGTGGGGTGCTCGACGAGCAGTACTTC | CASSLGGVLDEQYF
TRBJ1-2 | 12 | TRBV12-3/TRBV12-4 | TRBD1 | - | TGTGCCAGCAGTTTTACAGGGGATGGCTACACCTTC | CASSFTGDGYTF
TRBJ2-1 | 12 | TRBV7-9 | - | - | TGTGCCAGCAGCTCGGGGGCGCATGAGCAGTTCTTC | CASSSGAHEQFF
TRBJ2-7 | 13 | TRBV12-3/TRBV12-4 | - | - | TGTGCCAGCAGGGGGACAACAAGCTACGAGCAGTACTTC | CASRGTTSYEQYF
TRBJ2-2 | 15 | TRBV5-1 | - | many | TGCGCCAGCAGCGAACGGATAGAAGAAACCGGGGAGCTGTTTTTT | CASSERIEETGELFF
TRBJ2-2 | 15 | TRBV20-1 | - | few | TGCAGTGCCCGGAGAGGAGGGGTTCGCACCGGGGAGCTGTTTTTT | CSARRGGVRTGELFF
TRBJ1-1 | 14 | TRBV29-1 | - | few | TGCAGCGTTGTTGAGCCAGGGAGGTCCCCTGAAGCTTTCTTT | CSVVEPGRSPEAFF
TRBJ2-3 | 14 | TRBV12-3/TRBV12-4 | TRBD1 | many | TGTGCCAGCGGAAACAGGGGGCAAGCAGATACGCAGTATTTT | CASGNRGQADTQYF
TRBJ2-5 | 14 | TRBV20-1 | TRBD1 | few | TGCAGTGCTTCCGGGACAGGACGCCAAGAGACCCAGTACTTC | CSASGTGRQETQYF
TRBJ2-2 | 15 | TRBV18 | TRBD1 | few | TGTGCCAGCTCGGGACAGGGTCTCGGCACCGGGGAGCTGTTTTTT | CASSGQGLGTGELFF
TRBJ1-4 | 14 | TRBV12-3/TRBV12-4 | TRBD1 | many | TGTGCCAGCAGCTATGGACAGGGTAGAGAAAAACTGTTTTTT | CASSYGQGREKLFF
TRBJ1-4 | 16 | TRBV12-3/TRBV12-4 | - | few | TGTGCCAGCAGTTTAGGCCAGCTCTCAACTAATGAAAAACTGTTTTTT | CASSLGQLSTNEKLFF
TRBJ1-4 | 15 | TRBV7-9 | TRBD1 | - | TGTGCCAGCAGCTCGCCGGACAGGGAGGTAGAAAAACTGTTTTTT | CASSSPDREVEKLFF
TRBJ2-7 | 15 | TRBV20-1 | TRBD1 | few | TGCAGTGCTCCACCCACAGGGGGCAAGACCTACGAGCAGTACTTC | CSAPPTGGKTYEQYF
TRBJ2-1 | 14 | TRBV5-1 | - | - | TGCGCCAGCAGCTTGACAGGGTTTGTCAATGAGCAGTTCTTC | CASSLTGFVNEQFF
TRBJ2-7 | 13 | TRBV6-1 | - | few | TGTGCCAGCAGCGGACAAAGCTCCTACGAGCAGTACTTC | CASSGQSSYEQYF
TRBJ2-5 | 10 | TRBV20-1 | - | few | TGCAGTGCTAGCACAGGGACCCAGTACTTC | CSASTGTQYF
TRBJ2-7 | 14 | TRBV5-1 | TRBD1 | - | TGCGCCAGCAGCGTAGACAGGGACCCCTACGAGCAGTACTTC | CASSVDRDPYEQYF
TRBJ2-3 | 14 | TRBV20-1 | - | - | TGCAGTGCTAGTGAGGGCCAGGGGGGAGATACGCAGTATTTT | CSASEGQGGDTQYF
TRBJ2-1 | 15 | TRBV10-3 | - | few | TGTGCCATCATGTATCGTACCGGACAACACAATGAGCAGTTCTTC | CAIMYRTGQHNEQFF
TRBJ2-2 | 16 | TRBV5-1 | - | - | TGCGCCAGCAGCTTAGTTGGACAGATTAACACCGGGGAGCTGTTTTTT | CASSLVGQINTGELFF
TRBJ2-7 | 14 | TRBV7-9 | TRBD1 | few | TGTGCCAGCAGTCGTGGACAGGCTTCCGACGAGCAGTACTTC | CASSRGQASDEQYF
TRBJ2-2 | 14 | TRBV20-1 | TRBD2 | - | TGCAGTGCGAGGGAGGGGTCGGGTCGCCGGGAGCTGTTTTTT | CSAREGSGRRELFF
TRBJ2-7 | 15 | TRBV12-3/TRBV12-4 | - | many | TGTGCCAGCAGTTTAAGGGGTGGAGGGACCTACGAGCAGTACTTC | CASSLRGGGTYEQYF
TRBJ2-3 | 12 | TRBV29-1 | - | - | TGCAGCGTTGAAGATCGGGTGGATACGCAGTATTTT | CSVEDRVDTQYF
TRBJ2-7 | 15 | TRBV29-1 | - | - | TGCAGCGTTGCAGCTGGGACGGTGGACGTAGCCGAGCAGTACTTC | CSVAAGTVDVAEQYF
TRBJ2-7 | 16 | TRBV20-1 | - | - | TGCAGTGCTAGAGATACCGTGGGGGCCCCTACGAGCGAGCAGTACTTC | CSARDTVGAPTSEQYF
TRBJ2-1 | 15 | TRBV5-1 | - | - | TGCGCCTGCACGAGAGGGGACTTCTTAGGCAATGAGCAGTTCTTC | CACTRGDFLGNEQFF
TRBJ2-3 | 18 | TRBV5-6 | TRBD2 | - | TGTGCCAGCAGCCTCGGGACTAGCGGGAGTTGGGGCACAGATACGCAGTATTTT | CASSLGTSGSWGTDTQYF
TRBJ2-3 | 15 | TRBV5-1 | TRBD1 | few | TGCGCCAGCAGCCTGGGACAGGGACTACCAGATACGCAGTATTTT | CASSLGQGLPDTQYF
TRBJ2-1 | 14 | TRBV10-3 | TRBD1 | few | TGTGCCGCAACCGGGACAGGGGTGTGGAATGAGCAGTTCTTC | CAATGTGVWNEQFF
TRBJ1-2 | 13 | TRBV12-3/TRBV12-4 | - | few | TGTGCCAGCAGTTTAGGGGGAATCTATGGCTACACCTTC | CASSLGGIYGYTF
TRBJ2-2 | 13 | TRBV11-3 | - | few | TGTGCCAGCAGAACGGCCGCTACCGGGGAGCTGTTTTTT | CASRTAATGELFF
TRBJ2-4 | 15 | TRBV4-1 | TRBD1 | few | TGCGCCAGCAGCCAGCTGCAGGGGGCGCCTAACATTCAGTACTTC | CASSQLQGAPNIQYF
TRBJ1-1 | 12 | TRBV12-3/TRBV12-4 | TRBD1 | many | TGTGCCAGCAGTGGGACAGCCTTGGGAGCTTTCTTT | CASSGTALGAFF
TRBJ2-7 | 12 | TRBV20-1 | - | - | TGCAGTGCTATGGAGGAGGGAGACGAGCAGTACTTC | CSAMEEGDEQYF
TRBJ2-2 | 17 | TRBV6-1 | TRBD2 | - | TGTGCCAGCAGATTCCCTAGCGGGGGGACGAACACCGGGGAGCTGTTTTTT | CASRFPSGGTNTGELFF
TRBJ2-5 | 11 | TRBV29-1 | - | few | TGCAGCGCTGGACGGGAAGAGACCCAGTACTTC | CSAGREETQYF
TRBJ2-3 | 15 | TRBV20-1 | - | - | TGCAGTGCTGCGGGCGGCGGGATTAGCACAGATACGCAGTATTTT | CSAAGGGISTDTQYF
TRBJ2-1 | 17 | TRBV18 | TRBD2 | few | TGTGCCAGCTCACCGGGCGCGCGGGGGAGCTCCTACAATGAGCAGTTCTTC | CASSPGARGSSYNEQFF
TRBJ2-1 | 14 | TRBV6-1 | - | - | TGTGCCAGCAGTGAAAGGGCAGAATACAATGAGCAGTTCTTC | CASSERAEYNEQFF
TRBJ1-4 | 15 | TRBV5-1 | - | - | TGCGCCAGCAGCTGGAATCCTACAACTAATGAAAAACTGTTTTTT | CASSWNPTTNEKLFF
TRBJ2-7 | 13 | TRBV20-1 | - | few | TGCAGTGCTAGAGAGAGCCAATCCTACGAGCAGTACTTC | CSARESQSYEQYF